Below are 28 T cell receptor beta chains sequenced from a single sample in a study of shared clonotypes between healthy human individuals. CD45RO-negative cells were positively selected for CCR7, leaving out terminally differentiated effector memory CD45RA+ cells. Some clones are missing from TCRdb's copy, which holds only in-frame ones; the method was immunoSEQ multiplex PCR. Of 660,000 or so clones detected, approximately 96% appear once; the ten largest clones hold about 0.11%. The sequenced sample was naive CD8+ T cells sorted from blood. The receptors originated from a woman younger than 45 in good health.

The chain employs TRBV28 and TRBJ1-1, with D maybe TRBD1 (6 bases). V was pared by 5 bases and J by 0 bases, with 13 bases between. From germline, CDR1 is MDHEN and CDR2 SYDVKM. The CDR3 consists of 15 residues. The CDR3 nucleotides are TGTGCCAGCAGTGCCTCCAGGGGTATGAACACTGAAGCTTTCTTT. This codes for CASSASRGMNTEAFF.

The gene calls are TRBV10-1 and TRBJ1-1, with 9 positions matching TRBD1. CDR1 is WNHNN and CDR2 is SYGVQD in the germline V gene (reference sequence). This CDR3 region has 13 residues. V lost 8 bases and J lost 3; bases outside the gene matches: 4. The CDR3 bases are TGCGCCAGCGGAGACAGGGGGGACACTGAAGCTTTCTTT. Amino acid sequence: CASGDRGDTEAFF.

The V call is TRBV9, the J call TRBJ2-7; 10 nucleotides line up with TRBD2. This CDR3 has 15 amino acids. Germline V gives CDR1 SGDLS, CDR2 YYNGEE. Unmatched junction bases numbered 6, after V lost 0 bases and J lost 6 bases. Here the CDR3 reads CASSVVASGSGEQYF. In DNA form, the CDR3 reads TGTGCCAGCAGCGTAGTAGCTAGCGGGAGTGGCGAGCAGTACTTC. Full variable domain (outside the CDR3, taken from reference TRBV9 and TRBJ2-7): DSGVTQTPKHLITATGQRVTLRCSPRSGDLSVYWYQQSLDQGLQFLIQYYNGEERAKGNILERFSAQQFPDLHSELNLSSLELGDSALYFCASSVVASGSGEQYFGPGTRLTVT.

This clone has just one count. This CDR3 is CASSRPHGNQPQHF. The DNA of the CDR3 is TGTGCCAGCAGCCGGCCGCACGGCAATCAGCCCCAGCATTTT. The chain recombines TRBV28 with TRBJ1-5; D uncertain. V was clipped by 6 bases and J by 2 bases, with 11 bases between them. In germline, CDR1 is MDHEN, CDR2 SYDVKM. The CDR3 length is 14 residues.

The chain links TRBV27 to TRBJ2-3, with TRBD2 identical over 11 bases. CDR1 is MNHEY and CDR2 is SMNVEV in the germline V gene (reference sequence). Losses at the gene ends were 4 bases for V and 6 bases for J; bases not matched to a gene: 6. The CDR3 consists of 15 residues. CDR3 amino acids: CASSSIAGGRDTQYF. Written as DNA, the CDR3 is TGTGCCAGCAGTTCCATAGCGGGAGGGAGGGATACGCAGTATTTT.

The CDR3 coding sequence is TGTGCCAGCAGCTTAGGACTAGCGGGAGTGGCCGGGGAGCTGTTTTTT. The encoded protein is CASSLGLAGVAGELFF. This rearrangement joins TRBV7-2 to TRBJ2-2, with TRBD2 matching over 12 bases. The CDR3 consists of 16 residues. Per the germline V gene, CDR1 is SGHTA and CDR2 is FQGNSA. V dropped 1 base and J dropped 6; count of bases not matched to a gene: 3.

This chain joins TRBV7-9 and TRBJ2-3; TRBD2 might be the D (7 bases). Germline CDR1 reads SEHNR; CDR2 reads FQNEAQ (reference sequence). Trimming left V 7 bases short and J 6 bases short, with 20 bases between. The CDR3 extends over 15 amino acids. Here the CDR3 reads CASTLWGGGMDTQYF. CDR3 DNA sequence: TGTGCCAGCACCCTATGGGGAGGGGGTATGGATACGCAGTATTTT.

This clone was picked up one time. This chain links TRBV23-1 with TRBJ2-1; either TRBD1 or TRBD2 may supply D (5 bases each). TRBV23-1 is flagged as an ORF with uncertain function. The V gene lost 3 bases and the J gene lost 7 bases, with 7 bases spanning the gap. The CDR3 is 12 residues long. DNA for the CDR3: TGCGCCAGCAGTCATGAGGGGAATGAGCAGTTCTTC. Translation gives CASSHEGNEQFF.

The rearrangement joins TRBV6-5 to TRBJ2-7; D may correspond to TRBD1 or TRBD2 (6 bases each). Germline V lookup: CDR1 MNHEY, CDR2 SVGAGI. V was clipped by 2 bases and J by 5 bases, with 10 bases between them. CDR3 size: 13 residues. The CDR3 is CASSYGGLDEQYF. In DNA, the CDR3 is TGTGCCAGCAGTTACGGGGGGCTAGACGAGCAGTACTTC.

This chain joins TRBV9 and TRBJ1-1; D remains unclear. With 4 bases removed from V and 1 base from J, the gap between germline ends came to 8 bases. CDR1 is SGDLS, CDR2 YYNGEE, per germline. The CDR3 is 13 amino acids. CDR3 sequence (DNA): TGTGCCAGCAGCATCGTCGGGAACACTGAAGCTTTCTTT. This sequence encodes CASSIVGNTEAFF.

The CDR3: CASNPLGAAQEQYF. CDR3 bases: TGTGCCAGCAACCCCCTTGGGGCTGCCCAGGAGCAGTACTTC. V usage is TRBV7-9 and J usage is TRBJ2-7; a possible D gene is TRBD1 (5 bases). V gave up 7 bases and J gave up 7 bases, with 20 bases separating them. This CDR3 is 14 amino acids long. From germline, CDR1 is SEHNR and CDR2 FQNEAQ (reference sequence).

This clone was seen only once. J is TRBJ1-5 and V is TRBV27, with D perhaps matching TRBD1 (5 bases). CDR3 length: 14 amino acids. V lost 4 bases and J lost 2, with 9 bases in between. The germline V gene encodes CDR1 MNHEY and CDR2 SMNVEV (reference sequence). CDR3 amino acids: CASSSLGGNQPQHF. The CDR3 DNA follows: TGTGCCAGCAGTTCGTTGGGGGGCAATCAGCCCCAGCATTTT.

This clone has just one count. The chain combines TRBV5-4 with TRBJ2-2; D gene unclear. Germline V CDR1 and CDR2: SGHNT, YYREEE (reference sequence). V lost 2 bases and J 4 bases, leaving 9 bases between the germline ends. The CDR3 spans 14 residues. CDR3 nucleotide sequence: TGTGCCAGCAGCTTAGAACAGCTCACCGGGGAGCTGTTTTTT. It translates to CASSLEQLTGELFF.

This chain joins TRBV28 and TRBJ2-7, with D possibly matching TRBD2 (5 bases). The CDR3 is 15 residues long. Germline lookup yields CDR1 MDHEN and CDR2 SYDVKM. Between the trimmed V and J ends, which lost 5 bases and 4 bases, there was a span of 18 bases. The CDR3 DNA follows: TGTGCCAGCAGTCAATACCGGGAATCTGTTTACGAGCAGTACTTC. As protein: CASSQYRESVYEQYF.

In this sample, this clone turned up once. The chain links TRBV9 to TRBJ2-6, with 7 bases that match TRBD1. The CDR3 length is 17 residues. Germline trimming cut 3 bases from V and 4 bases from J; bases unmatched to any gene: 10. CDR1 and CDR2 (germline): SGDLS, YYNGEE. The CDR3 protein is CASSAPTGAGGANVLTF. The DNA of the CDR3 is TGTGCCAGCAGCGCGCCCACAGGGGCCGGAGGGGCCAACGTCCTGACTTTC.

The chain couples TRBV27 to TRBJ2-2, with D perhaps TRBD2 (6 bases). V lost 6 bases and J 3 bases, leaving 11 bases between the germline ends. CDR1 and CDR2 (germline): MNHEY, SMNVEV (reference sequence). The CDR3 covers 14 residues. The CDR3 nucleotides are TGTGCCAGCAGCCCGGGACTTTACACCGGGGAGCTGTTTTTT. Residues: CASSPGLYTGELFF.

V usage is TRBV27 and J usage is TRBJ1-1; TRBD1 is a possible D gene (5 bases). CDR3 length equals 15 residues. Trimming stripped 2 bases from V and 9 bases from J, with 19 bases between. Germline-derived CDR1 and CDR2 are MNHEY and SMNVEV (reference sequence). As DNA, the CDR3 is TGTGCCAGCAGTTTACTTCGGGGGTCAGGGATTAAAGCTTTCTTT. It encodes CASSLLRGSGIKAFF.

V and J are TRBV19 and TRBJ2-5; 10 nucleotides line up with TRBD1. Germline lookup yields CDR1 LNHDA and CDR2 SQIVND (reference sequence). There are 16 residues in the CDR3. Germline trimming cut 4 bases from V and 2 bases from J; bases unmatched to any gene: 7. The DNA of the CDR3 is TGTGCCAGTAGTACCCCGGGACAGGGGATACAAGAGACCCAGTACTTC. This encodes CASSTPGQGIQETQYF.

V is TRBV27 and J is TRBJ2-7; 14 nucleotides agree with TRBD2. The CDR3 extends over 16 amino acids. Per the germline V gene, CDR1 is MNHEY and CDR2 is SMNVEV (reference sequence). The V gene end was trimmed by 5 bases and the J gene end by 5 bases; junction bases not matched to a gene: 8. The CDR3 region has the DNA TGTGCCAGCAGTCCGACGGGACTAGCGGGAGAGGACGAGCAGTACTTC. Amino acid sequence: CASSPTGLAGEDEQYF.

The chain couples TRBV11-2 to TRBJ2-1; TRBD2 agrees at 13 bases. The germline V gene encodes CDR1 SGHAT and CDR2 FQNNGV. J was trimmed by 9 bases and V by 3 bases; bases with no gene match: 11. The CDR3 has 17 residues. The CDR3 DNA reads TGTGCCAGCAGCTTGGCTCAACTAGCGGGAGGGCCTGGTGAGCAGTTCTTC. Protein product: CASSLAQLAGGPGEQFF.

The rearrangement joins TRBV13 to TRBJ2-1; TRBD2 matches 14 bases. V dropped 5 bases and J dropped 7; count of bases not matched to a gene: 4. The germline V gene encodes CDR1 PRHDT and CDR2 FYEKMQ (reference sequence). The CDR3 is 15 residues long. CDR3 nucleotides: TGTGCCAGCAGCCTGCGGACTAGCGGGAGGAATGAGCAGTTCTTC. Protein sequence: CASSLRTSGRNEQFF. Looking up the rest from reference TRBV13 and TRBJ2-1 gives the full variable domain: AAGVIQSPRHLIKEKRETATLKCYPIPRHDTVYWYQQGPGQDPQFLISFYEKMQSDKGSIPDRFSAQQFSDYHSELNMSSLELGDSALYFCASSLRTSGRNEQFFGPGTRLTVL.

The chain recombines TRBV19 with TRBJ2-7; possible D gene TRBD2, 6 bases. Looked up from germline, CDR1 is LNHDA and CDR2 is SQIVND (reference sequence). With 3 bases removed from V and 4 bases from J, the gap between germline ends came to 10 bases. The CDR3 contains 13 residues. The CDR3 nucleotides read TGTGCCAGTAGTATGGGCGGGAAGTACGAGCAGTACTTC. This sequence encodes CASSMGGKYEQYF.

V and J are TRBV7-9 and TRBJ2-2; the D gene is possibly TRBD2 (5 bases). Germline assignment: CDR1 SEHNR and CDR2 FQNEAQ (reference sequence). The CDR3 runs 15 residues. Trimming took off 2 bases at V and 6 bases at J, with 13 bases between the two ends. The CDR3 DNA reads as TGTGCCAGCAGCTTAAGGTTGGACGGGGCCGGGGAGCTGTTTTTT. Protein sequence: CASSLRLDGAGELFF. Combining the CDR3 with reference TRBV7-9 and TRBJ2-2 gives the whole variable domain DTGVSQNPRHKITKRGQNVTFRCDPISEHNRLYWYRQTLGQGPEFLTYFQNEAQLEKSRLLSDRFSAERPKGSFSTLEIQRTEQGDSAMYLCASSLRLDGAGELFFGEGSRLTVL.

This chain uses TRBV15 with TRBJ2-1; possibly TRBD1 for D (5 bases). The germline gives CDR1 LNHNV, CDR2 YYDKDF (reference sequence). The germline V and J ends were trimmed by 5 bases and 6 bases, with 17 bases remaining between them. The CDR3 covers 15 residues. In DNA, the CDR3 is TGTGCCACCAGCTATTCCAGGGTTCTGGGCAATGAGCAGTTCTTC. It translates to CATSYSRVLGNEQFF.

This clone was observed a few times. A read error may produce the germline difference seen at one junction end. The chain links TRBV4-1 to TRBJ1-1; D remains ambiguous. The CDR3 has 11 residues. Germline loops: CDR1 MGHRA, CDR2 YSYEKL. This CDR3 reads CASSQEGRVSF. CDR3 nucleotides: TGCGCCAGCAGCCAAGAGGGTCGTGTCAGCTTT.

This clone showed up just once. This chain uses TRBV7-3 with TRBJ1-1; 11 bases match TRBD1. The CDR3 covers 15 residues. Germline CDR1 is SGHTA and CDR2 is FQGTGA. The V and J ends lost 1 base and 4 bases, in that order; junction bases with no gene match: 2. CDR3 nucleotide sequence: TGTGCCAGCAGCTTAAAAGGGACAGGGGGCACTGAAGCTTTCTTT. The encoded protein is CASSLKGTGGTEAFF.

The V call is TRBV7-9, the J call TRBJ2-5; 12 bases line up with TRBD2. Per germline, CDR1 SEHNR and CDR2 FQNEAQ (reference sequence). V shed 1 base and J 4 bases; nucleotides not matched to a gene: 7. The CDR3 runs to 17 residues. CDR3 protein: CASSLGLAGGPGETQYF. As DNA, the CDR3 is TGTGCCAGCAGCTTAGGGCTAGCGGGAGGGCCAGGAGAGACCCAGTACTTC.

The genes are TRBV11-2 and TRBJ2-7, with D uncertain. CDR1 and CDR2 from the germline V gene are SGHAT and FQNNGV. This CDR3 has 13 amino acids. V lost 5 bases, J lost 3 bases, and 11 bases lay in between. The CDR3 sequence: CASSHPQDYEQYF. The CDR3 nucleotides read TGTGCCAGCAGCCACCCCCAGGACTACGAGCAGTACTTC.